The clone carrying this T cell receptor beta chain was found once. Its cognate antigen is unknown. Assay used: immunoSEQ multiplex PCR; TCRdb lists only in-frame clones, some missing. The data contain approximately 110,000 clones, about 87% of them singletons. The data originate from a study of T cell responses to AZD1222 COVID-19 vaccine. General study points: Among those given AZD1222, only six were seropositive at baseline. Repertoire collection took place solely once the T cell response had peaked. Reportedly, nearly half the spike-specific TCRs target unmutated variant regions. Spike-specific TCRs gained breadth and depth after people received two AZD1222 doses.

The CDR3 runs 15 residues. Germline CDR1 MNHEY, CDR2 SVGAGI. V dropped 6 bases and J dropped 1; count of bases not matched to a gene: 8. This TCR was recovered from an adult in good health. Source: peripheral blood, taken on day 0 of AZD1222 vaccination. This rearrangement joins TRBV6-5 to TRBJ2-5, with 7 bases fitting TRBD1. CDR3 coding DNA: TGTGCCAGCAGAAGATCAGGGGGACGCCAAGAGACCCAGTACTTC. Amino acid sequence: CASRRSGGRQETQYF.